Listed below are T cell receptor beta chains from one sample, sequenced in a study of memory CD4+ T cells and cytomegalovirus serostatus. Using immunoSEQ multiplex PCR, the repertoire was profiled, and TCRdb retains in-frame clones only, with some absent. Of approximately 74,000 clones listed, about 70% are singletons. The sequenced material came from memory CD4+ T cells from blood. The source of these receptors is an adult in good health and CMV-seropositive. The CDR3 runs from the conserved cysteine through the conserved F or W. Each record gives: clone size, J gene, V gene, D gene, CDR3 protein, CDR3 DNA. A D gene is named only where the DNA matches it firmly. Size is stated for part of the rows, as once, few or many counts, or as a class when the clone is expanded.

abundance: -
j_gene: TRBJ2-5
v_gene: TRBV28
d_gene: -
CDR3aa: CASLGLETQYF
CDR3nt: TGTGCCTCATTGGGTTTGGAGACCCAGTACTTC

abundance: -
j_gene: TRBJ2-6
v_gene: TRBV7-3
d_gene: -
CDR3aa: CASSFSTNPGANVLTF
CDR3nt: TGTGCCAGCAGCTTTTCGACCAACCCCGGGGCCAACGTCCTGACTTTC

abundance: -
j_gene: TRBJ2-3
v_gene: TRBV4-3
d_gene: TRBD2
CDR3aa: CASSPSGSTDTQYF
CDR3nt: TGCGCCAGCAGCCCTAGCGGGAGCACAGATACGCAGTATTTT

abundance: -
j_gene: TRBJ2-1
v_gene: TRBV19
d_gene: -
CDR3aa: CASSPNPSVYNEQFF
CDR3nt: TGTGCCAGTAGCCCCAACCCTAGCGTCTACAATGAGCAGTTCTTC

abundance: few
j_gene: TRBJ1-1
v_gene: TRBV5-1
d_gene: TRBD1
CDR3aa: CASSWTGMNTEAFF
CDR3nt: TGCGCCAGCAGCTGGACAGGGATGAACACTGAAGCTTTCTTT

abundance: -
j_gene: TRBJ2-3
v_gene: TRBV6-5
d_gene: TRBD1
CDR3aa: CASSYATGADTQYF
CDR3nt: TGTGCCAGCAGTTACGCAACAGGGGCAGATACGCAGTATTTT

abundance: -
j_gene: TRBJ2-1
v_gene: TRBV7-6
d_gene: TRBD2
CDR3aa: CASSHRSGTSGFGTSYNEQFF
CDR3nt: TGTGCCAGCAGCCACCGATCAGGGACTAGCGGGTTTGGCACTAGCTACAATGAGCAGTTCTTC

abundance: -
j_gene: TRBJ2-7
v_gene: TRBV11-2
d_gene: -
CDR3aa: CASSLASSEQYF
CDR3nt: TGTGCCAGCAGCTTAGCCAGTAGCGAGCAGTACTTC

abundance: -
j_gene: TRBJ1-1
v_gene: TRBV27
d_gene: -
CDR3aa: CASSLFGATEAFF
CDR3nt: TGTGCCAGCAGTTTATTCGGGGCCACTGAAGCTTTCTTT

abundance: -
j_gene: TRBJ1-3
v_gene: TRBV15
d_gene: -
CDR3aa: CATSRDPGASGNTIYF
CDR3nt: TGTGCCACCAGCAGAGACCCAGGCGCCTCTGGAAACACCATATATTTT